A selection of T cell receptor beta chains follows, all from one sample in a study of monozygotic twins with inflammatory bowel disease. TCRdb reprocessed the 5' RACE reads; each CDR3 protein has one entry and no DNA is given. This sample's table reports about 330,000 distinct CDR3 sequences. What was sequenced was blood. These receptors were collected from a human donor with ulcerative colitis or Crohn's disease, or a healthy co-twin of an affected twin (not recorded which). CDR3s include the opening cysteine and the closing phenylalanine or tryptophan. Each record gives: V gene, J gene, CDR3 protein.

TRBV7-2	TRBJ2-1	CASSPWDRSSYNEQFF
TRBV6-1	TRBJ2-2	CASTPRWTAENTGELFF
TRBV6-1	TRBJ1-1	CASYNRGTEAFF
TRBV5-1	TRBJ1-6	CASSFSTAGSPLHF
TRBV7-9	TRBJ1-2	CASSAFTGADGYTF
TRBV28	TRBJ2-1	CASSSDRARQFF
TRBV27	TRBJ2-5	CASSPGLAGGPRWETQYF
TRBV5-5	TRBJ2-2	CASSFGLGVNTGELFF
TRBV27	TRBJ2-7	CASSNNPPSRPLSSYEQYF
TRBV9	TRBJ2-1	CASSATSGGINEQFF
TRBV20-1	TRBJ1-1	CSARAAPTAPVPWWTEAFF
TRBV27	TRBJ2-3	CASSTTSGRSTSTDTQYF
TRBV5-1	TRBJ2-1	CASSVLAGVNEQFF
TRBV20-1	TRBJ1-2	CSAAITPGTDYGYTF
TRBV4-1	TRBJ2-4	CASSYKGGGENIQYF
TRBV19	TRBJ2-1	CASKDTGGARENEQFF
TRBV7-7	TRBJ2-3	CASSPQGAITDTQYF
TRBV28	TRBJ2-7	CASSLGEREVYEQYF
TRBV20-1	TRBJ1-5	CSAMGDYNQPQHF
TRBV20-1	TRBJ2-5	CSARVSGPQETQYF
TRBV3-1	TRBJ1-2	CASSPRAGYGGYTF
TRBV29-1	TRBJ2-3	CSVKGTSGRPSFTDTQYF
TRBV12-3/TRBV12-4	TRBJ2-5	CASSLGPHQETQYF
TRBV5-1	TRBJ1-1	CASSATTVNTEAFF
TRBV7-6	TRBJ1-3	CASSLGTVPYSGNTIYF
TRBV7-9	TRBJ2-5	CASSSFGTSGEETQYF
TRBV20-1	TRBJ1-1	CSASDPWTGGLDTEAFF
TRBV5-1	TRBJ2-7	CASGVTVGSYEQYF
TRBV12-3/TRBV12-4	TRBJ1-1	CDSSFSTTEAFF
TRBV19	TRBJ1-5	CASSIGAEDQPQHF
TRBV6-1	TRBJ1-4	CASSEWPTNEKLFF
TRBV20-1	TRBJ2-5	CSARDRTSGTSRQETQYF
TRBV4-3	TRBJ2-1	CASSQDLTRQGNNEQFF
TRBV29-1	TRBJ1-1	CSVTGVNTEAFF
TRBV4-1	TRBJ1-5	CASSPPDMGPSNQPQHF
TRBV7-9	TRBJ2-7	CASSLLRGGNYEQYF
TRBV20-1	TRBJ2-5	CSATRIGTSFETQYF
TRBV9	TRBJ1-1	CASSVTTTGQEAFF
TRBV4-1	TRBJ2-1	CASSQDLGGASNEQFF
TRBV7-9	TRBJ2-7	CASSHAGGGREQYF
TRBV7-8	TRBJ1-6	CASRPSGTGGVGSPLHF
TRBV12-3/TRBV12-4	TRBJ1-5	CASSAGNLQPQHF
TRBV5-5	TRBJ2-7	CASSDTQGAVEQYF
TRBV6-5	TRBJ2-2	CASSYSRGQLNTGELFF
TRBV5-4	TRBJ2-2	CASSPSGTPTGELFF
TRBV20-1	TRBJ2-5	CSAREEVGRPETQYF
TRBV7-2	TRBJ2-3	CASSPGDRGTKADTQYF
TRBV27	TRBJ2-1	CASNDFRGEQFF
TRBV20-1	TRBJ1-2	CSALSQESNYGYTF
TRBV15	TRBJ1-2	CATSRDRTRYGYTF
TRBV18	TRBJ2-1	CASSPTGAGEEFF
TRBV6-1	TRBJ2-3	CASRGSASGSSDTQYF
TRBV3-1	TRBJ2-7	CASSPTGLAGGWEQYF
TRBV5-1	TRBJ2-6	CASSLIRDSGANVPTF
TRBV6-4	TRBJ2-3	CASSEASGSSDTQYF